This record concerns one TCR beta chain sequence. The entry originates in a study of T cell changes during pregnancy in multiple sclerosis. The CDR3 length is 13 residues. Trimming pared 5 bases from V and 4 bases from J, leaving 8 bases between. CDR1 and CDR2 from the germline V gene are LNHDA and SQIVND (reference sequence). Generated by immunoSEQ multiplex PCR, the TCRdb table keeps only in-frame clones and is missing some. The sample shows approximately 84,000 clones, 94% of them seen only once. This specimen was peripheral blood, taken in the second trimester of pregnancy. The chain employs TRBV19 and TRBJ2-2, with D tentatively TRBD2 (5 bases). This sequence was found in a female donor in good health, enrolled as a control in a pregnancy study. The CDR3 DNA reads as TGTGCCAGTAGTGCCCGGGGCACCGGGGAGCTGTTTTTT. Protein: CASSARGTGELFF.